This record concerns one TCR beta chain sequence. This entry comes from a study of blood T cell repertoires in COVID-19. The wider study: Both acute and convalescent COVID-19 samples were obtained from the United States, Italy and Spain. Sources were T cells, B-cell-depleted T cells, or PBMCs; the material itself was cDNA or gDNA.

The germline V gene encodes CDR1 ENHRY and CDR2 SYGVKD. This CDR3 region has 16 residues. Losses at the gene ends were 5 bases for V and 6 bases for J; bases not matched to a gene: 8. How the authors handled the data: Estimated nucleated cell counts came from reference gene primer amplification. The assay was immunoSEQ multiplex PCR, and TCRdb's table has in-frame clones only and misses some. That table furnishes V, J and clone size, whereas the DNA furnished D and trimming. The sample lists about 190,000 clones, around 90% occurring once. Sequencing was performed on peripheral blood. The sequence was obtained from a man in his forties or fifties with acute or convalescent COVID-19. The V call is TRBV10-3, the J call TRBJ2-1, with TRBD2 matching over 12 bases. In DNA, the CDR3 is TGTGCCATCAGTCTTCTAGCGGGGGGGGATGTCAATGAGCAGTTCTTC. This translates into CAISLLAGGDVNEQFF.